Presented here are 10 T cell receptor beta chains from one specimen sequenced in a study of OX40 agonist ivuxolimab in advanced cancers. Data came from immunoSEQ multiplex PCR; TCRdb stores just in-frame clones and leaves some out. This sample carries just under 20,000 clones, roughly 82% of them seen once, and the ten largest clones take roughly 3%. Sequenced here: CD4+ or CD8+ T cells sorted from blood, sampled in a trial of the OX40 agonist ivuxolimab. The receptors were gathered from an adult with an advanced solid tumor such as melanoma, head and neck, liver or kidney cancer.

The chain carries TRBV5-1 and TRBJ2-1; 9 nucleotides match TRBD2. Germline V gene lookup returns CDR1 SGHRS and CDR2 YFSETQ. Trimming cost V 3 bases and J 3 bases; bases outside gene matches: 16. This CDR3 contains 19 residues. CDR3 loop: CASSSPTGGGGNYYNEQFF. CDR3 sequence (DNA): TGCGCCAGCAGCTCCCCCACGGGCGGGGGGGGCAATTACTACAATGAGCAGTTCTTC.

The DNA of the CDR3 is TGCGCCAGCAGCTTTAGGCAGGGTGATGAAGCTTTCTTT. Translated, it gives CASSFRQGDEAFF. V is TRBV5-1 and J is TRBJ1-1, with D maybe TRBD1 (5 bases). V was pared by 2 bases and J by 7 bases, with 12 bases between. CDR3 length equals 13 residues. From germline, CDR1 is SGHRS and CDR2 YFSETQ.

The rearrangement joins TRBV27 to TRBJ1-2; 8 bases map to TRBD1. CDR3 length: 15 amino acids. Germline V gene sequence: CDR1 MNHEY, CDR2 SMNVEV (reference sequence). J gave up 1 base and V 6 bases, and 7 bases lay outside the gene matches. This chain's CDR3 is CASRTRTGLNYGYTF. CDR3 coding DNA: TGTGCCAGCAGAACTCGGACAGGGCTTAACTATGGCTACACCTTC.

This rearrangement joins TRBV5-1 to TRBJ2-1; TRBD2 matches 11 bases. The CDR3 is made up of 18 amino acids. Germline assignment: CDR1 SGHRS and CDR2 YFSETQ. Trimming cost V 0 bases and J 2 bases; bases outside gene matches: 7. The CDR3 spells CASSLGVAGGPTYNEQFF. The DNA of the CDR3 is TGCGCCAGCAGCTTGGGGGTAGCGGGAGGGCCCACCTACAATGAGCAGTTCTTC.

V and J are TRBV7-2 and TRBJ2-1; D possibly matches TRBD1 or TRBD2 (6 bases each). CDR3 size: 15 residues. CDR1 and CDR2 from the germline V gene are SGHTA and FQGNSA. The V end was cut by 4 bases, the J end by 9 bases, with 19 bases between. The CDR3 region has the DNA TGTGCCAGCAGCTCTCTCCCCGGGGGCCCACCTGAGCAGTTCTTC. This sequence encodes CASSSLPGGPPEQFF.

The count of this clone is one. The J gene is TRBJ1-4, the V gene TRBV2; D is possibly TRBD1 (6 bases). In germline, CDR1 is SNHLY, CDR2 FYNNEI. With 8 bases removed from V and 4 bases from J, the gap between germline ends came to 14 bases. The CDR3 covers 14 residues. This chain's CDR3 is CASVGGRDNEKLFF. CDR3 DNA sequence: TGTGCCAGCGTCGGGGGCAGAGATAATGAAAAACTGTTTTTT. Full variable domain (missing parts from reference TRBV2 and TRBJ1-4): EPEVTQTPSHQVTQMGQEVILRCVPISNHLYFYWYRQILGQKVEFLVSFYNNEISEKSEIFDDQFSVERPDGSNFTLKIRSTKLEDSAMYFCASVGGRDNEKLFFGSGTQLSVL.

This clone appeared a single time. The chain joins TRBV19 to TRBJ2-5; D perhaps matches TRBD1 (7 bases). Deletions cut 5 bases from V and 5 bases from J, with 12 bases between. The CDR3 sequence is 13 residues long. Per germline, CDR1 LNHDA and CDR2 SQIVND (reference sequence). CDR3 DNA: TGTGCCAGTAGTCAGGGGGGCCAGGAGACCCAGTACTTC. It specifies CASSQGGQETQYF.

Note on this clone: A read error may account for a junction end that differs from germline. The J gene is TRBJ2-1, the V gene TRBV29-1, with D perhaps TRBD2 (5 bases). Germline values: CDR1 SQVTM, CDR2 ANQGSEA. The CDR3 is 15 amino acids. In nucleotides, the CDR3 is TGCAGCGTTGTCCTCGACTGGCGGGCCTCCAATGAGCGGTTCTTC. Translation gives CSVVLDWRASNERFF.

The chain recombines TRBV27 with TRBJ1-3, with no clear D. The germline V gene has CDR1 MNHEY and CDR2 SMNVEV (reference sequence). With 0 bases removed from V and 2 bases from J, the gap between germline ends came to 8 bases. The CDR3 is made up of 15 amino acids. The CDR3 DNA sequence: TGTGCCAGCAGTTTATCTCTCAGTACTGGAAACACCATATATTTT. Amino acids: CASSLSLSTGNTIYF.

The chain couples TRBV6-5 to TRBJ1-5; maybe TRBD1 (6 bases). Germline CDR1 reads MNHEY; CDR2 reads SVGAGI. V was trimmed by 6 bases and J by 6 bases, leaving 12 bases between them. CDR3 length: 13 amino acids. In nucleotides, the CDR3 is TGTGCCAGCAGCCCTGACAGGTTTCAGCCCCAGCATTTT. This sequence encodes CASSPDRFQPQHF.